These 9 T cell receptor beta chains were sequenced from one sample in a study of shared clonotypes between healthy human individuals. CD45RO negativity and positive selection for CCR7 defined naive CD8 cells, a population that excluded terminally differentiated effector memory CD45RA+ cells. Sequencing was performed with immunoSEQ multiplex PCR; in TCRdb, only in-frame clones are kept and a portion is missing. Seen here are around 1.9 million clones, 93% observed once, and the top ten hold more than 1.5%. The sequencing sample was made of naive CD8+ T cells from PBMCs. Receptors were obtained from a young man in good health. Some clones in this sample may be carry-over from other donors' samples.

This clone was seen just once. The chain has TRBV10-3 and TRBJ2-1, with 8 nucleotides matching TRBD1. This CDR3 comprises 16 residues. V shed 0 bases, J shed 7 bases, and the junction held 8 bases outside the gene matches. The germline gives CDR1 ENHRY, CDR2 SYGVKD. This CDR3 is CAISESSQGAVNEQFF. CDR3 in DNA: TGTGCCATCAGTGAGTCGAGCCAGGGGGCAGTAAATGAGCAGTTCTTC.

This chain joins TRBV29-1 and TRBJ2-5; D is undetermined. CDR3 size: 13 residues. Germline V gene lookup returns CDR1 SQVTM and CDR2 ANQGSEA. Trimming shortened V by 5 bases and J by 2 bases, and 12 bases separated the two germline ends. CDR3 region: CSVLRVLQETQYF. CDR3 bases: TGCAGCGTTCTAAGGGTGCTACAAGAGACCCAGTACTTC.

The chain uses TRBV27 and TRBJ1-2; TRBD1 might be the D (6 bases). CDR3 length equals 15 residues. Germline CDR1 and CDR2: MNHEY and SMNVEV (reference sequence). The V gene lost 6 bases and the J gene lost 6 bases, with 20 bases spanning the gap. This chain's CDR3 is CASSLTLGASDGYTF. In DNA form, the CDR3 reads TGTGCCAGCAGCCTCACTCTGGGGGCGAGTGATGGCTACACCTTC.

This chain links TRBV14 with TRBJ1-4; D gene uncertain. Deletions cut 1 base from V and 5 bases from J, with 5 bases between. The CDR3 contains 13 residues. Germline lookup yields CDR1 SGHDN and CDR2 FVKESK. CDR3: CASSQGRNEKLFF. CDR3 bases: TGTGCCAGCAGCCAAGGAAGGAATGAAAAACTGTTTTTT.

The rearrangement uses TRBV9 and TRBJ2-3, with 10 positions matching TRBD1. CDR1 is SGDLS, CDR2 YYNGEE, per germline. J gave up 3 bases and V 3 bases, and 4 bases lay outside the gene matches. This CDR3 is 15 amino acids long. In nucleotides, the CDR3 is TGTGCCAGCAGCGACCGGACAGGGGGGACAGATACGCAGTATTTT. It encodes CASSDRTGGTDTQYF.

The rearrangement uses TRBV7-9 and TRBJ1-3; TRBD1 is a possible D gene (5 bases). CDR3 size: 13 residues. Trimming cost V 8 bases and J 4 bases, with 12 bases left between them. Germline values: CDR1 SEHNR, CDR2 FQNEAQ (reference sequence). Written as DNA, the CDR3 is TGTGCCAGCCGGGGGGTCGACGGAAACACCATATATTTT. Residues: CASRGVDGNTIYF.

This clone was counted between two and nine times. V usage is TRBV25-1 and J usage is TRBJ1-1; no definite D call. The CDR3 has 13 amino acids. V was trimmed by 5 bases and J by 4 bases, leaving 11 bases between them. Germline V gene sequence: CDR1 MGHDK, CDR2 SYGVNS. CDR3 sequence: CASSLLSGTEAFF. In DNA, the CDR3 is TGTGCCAGCAGTCTCCTAAGCGGCACTGAAGCTTTCTTT. Variable domain in full (rest from reference TRBV25-1 and TRBJ1-1): EADIYQTPRYLVIGTGKKITLECSQTMGHDKMYWYQQDPGMELHLIHYSYGVNSTEKGDLSSESTVSRIRTEHFPLTLESARPSHTSQYLCASSLLSGTEAFFGQGTRLTVV.

The chain couples TRBV5-1 to TRBJ1-2, with D possibly matching TRBD1 (5 bases). The CDR3 is made up of 13 amino acids. V was trimmed by 3 bases and J by 7 bases, leaving 13 bases between them. Looked up from germline, CDR1 is SGHRS and CDR2 is YFSETQ. In nucleotides, the CDR3 is TGCGCCAGCAGCTCGGACATAGGAGGTGGCTACACCTTC. Protein: CASSSDIGGGYTF.

This chain uses TRBV2 with TRBJ2-2; D uncertain. The CDR3 spans 18 residues. Deletions cut 3 bases from V and 1 base from J, with 18 bases between. CDR1 and CDR2 from the germline V gene are SNHLY and FYNNEI. The chain's CDR3 is CASSDLLPSTLNTGELFF. In DNA, the CDR3 is TGTGCCAGCAGTGATCTCCTGCCGAGCACCCTGAACACCGGGGAGCTGTTTTTT.